The 18 T cell receptor beta chains below were found in one sample sequenced in a study of blood T cell repertoires in COVID-19. Clones were sequenced by immunoSEQ multiplex PCR, and TCRdb holds only the in-frame ones, with some missing. The table records 90,000 to 120,000 clones, about 89% of them present only once. The sample comprised peripheral blood. These receptors were collected from a man in his 60s with acute or convalescent COVID-19.

The rearrangement links TRBV3-1 (or the pseudogene TRBV3-2) to TRBJ2-7; 11 nucleotides align to TRBD2. CDR3 length: 16 residues. CDR1 LGHDT and CDR2 YNNKEL come from the germline V gene (reference sequence). V lost 3 bases to trimming and J lost 3 bases; unmatched junction nucleotides: 7. The CDR3, as DNA: TGTGCCAGCAGCCATCAAGGACTAGCGGGCGTCTACGAGCAGTACTTC. It specifies CASSHQGLAGVYEQYF.

The rearrangement joins TRBV6-5 to TRBJ1-3; 9 nucleotides agree with TRBD1. The germline V gene has CDR1 MNHEY and CDR2 SVGAGI. The CDR3 extends over 15 amino acids. Trimming cost V 7 bases and J 4 bases; bases outside gene matches: 8. The DNA for the CDR3 is TGTGCCAGCACCAAAACCGGGACAGGGGGAAACACCATATATTTT. It yields the protein CASTKTGTGGNTIYF.

The chain joins TRBV20-1 to TRBJ2-2; 15 positions match TRBD2. V shed 3 bases and J 7 bases; nucleotides not matched to a gene: 9. The CDR3 is made up of 17 amino acids. The germline CDR1 and CDR2 sequences are DFQATT and SNEGSKA (reference sequence). The CDR3 region is CSASPLGTSGRNGELFF. The CDR3 DNA is TGCAGTGCTAGTCCGCTGGGGACTAGCGGGAGGAACGGGGAGCTGTTTTTT.

The V gene is TRBV30, the J gene TRBJ2-2; D gene unclear. Germline CDR1 is GTSNPN and CDR2 is SVGIG (reference sequence). Trimming cost V 3 bases and J 8 bases, with 10 bases left between them. The CDR3 has 12 amino acids. The CDR3 DNA sequence: TGTGCCTGGAGCGACTTAGCTGGGGAGCTGTTTTTT. Protein product: CAWSDLAGELFF.

This clone showed up just once. The gene calls are TRBV28 and TRBJ1-1, with D maybe TRBD1 (6 bases). The CDR3 totals 12 residues. V was trimmed by 10 bases and J by 1 base, leaving 10 bases between them. The germline V gene has CDR1 MDHEN and CDR2 SYDVKM. CDR3 nucleotides: TGTGCCATCCAGGGGTCGAACACTGAAGCTTTCTTT. It translates to CAIQGSNTEAFF.

This clone was recorded once. This chain connects TRBV21-1 to TRBJ2-1; TRBD2 is the table's D call, not checked against the DNA. TRBV21-1 is a recognized pseudogene. This CDR3 has 14 amino acids. CDR3 amino acids: CASSGTSDYNEQFF. The CDR3 DNA reads TGTGCCAGCAGCGGGACTAGCGACTACAATGAGCAGTTCTTC.

This sequence joins TRBV28 and TRBJ2-3, with unresolved D. Germline CDR1 reads MDHEN; CDR2 reads SYDVKM. The germline V and J ends were trimmed by 5 bases and 5 bases, with 11 bases remaining between them. The CDR3 consists of 13 residues. In DNA, the CDR3 is TGTGCCAGCAGTCCCCTATTCGGAGATACGCAGTATTTT. It codes for CASSPLFGDTQYF.

This clone was observed once. The genes are TRBV6-5 and TRBJ1-5; tentatively, D is TRBD1 (6 bases). This CDR3 is built from 16 residues. Looked up from germline, CDR1 is MNHEY and CDR2 is SVGAGI. Trimming took off 4 bases at V and 4 bases at J, with 17 bases between the two ends. This CDR3 is CASSSNQGIENQPQHF. The CDR3 coding sequence is TGTGCCAGCAGTTCCAACCAGGGGATAGAGAATCAGCCCCAGCATTTT.

J is TRBJ2-7 and V is TRBV4-1, with 8 positions matching TRBD2. This CDR3 is built from 16 residues. Trimming took 3 bases from V and 1 from J; bases not matched to a gene: 8. CDR1 and CDR2 (germline): MGHRA, YSYEKL. This CDR3 is CASSQSPGTRSYEQYF. In DNA, the CDR3 is TGCGCCAGCAGCCAGTCCCCCGGGACTAGATCCTACGAGCAGTACTTC.

This chain joins TRBV14 and TRBJ2-3, with 7 bases aligning to TRBD2. Germline lookup yields CDR1 SGHDN and CDR2 FVKESK. V was clipped by 2 bases and J by 6 bases; unmatched bases: 5. The length of the CDR3 is 14 residues. In DNA form, the CDR3 reads TGTGCCAGCAGCCAATGGGCGGGAGTGGATACGCAGTATTTT. Its protein is CASSQWAGVDTQYF.

CDR3 region: CASSPMEGNTGELFF. CDR3 nucleotide sequence: TGCGCCAGCAGCCCAATGGAGGGGAACACCGGGGAGCTGTTTTTT. The gene calls are TRBV5-1 and TRBJ2-2; a weak D match, TRBD2 (6 bases). The CDR3 covers 15 residues. Germline V gene data show CDR1 as SGHRS and CDR2 as YFSETQ. Trimming took off 4 bases at V and 1 base at J, with 11 bases between the two ends.

This chain uses TRBV10-3 with TRBJ2-2; D is possibly TRBD1 (6 bases). The germline gives CDR1 ENHRY, CDR2 SYGVKD. The V gene lost 6 bases and the J gene lost 3 bases, with 11 bases spanning the gap. The length of the CDR3 is 14 residues. CDR3 amino acids: CAISQGTDTGELFF. CDR3 nucleotides: TGTGCCATCAGCCAGGGGACCGACACCGGGGAGCTGTTTTTT.

J is TRBJ2-1 and V is TRBV7-9; D is perhaps TRBD2 (6 bases). CDR1 is SEHNR, CDR2 FQNEAQ, per germline (reference sequence). The V and J ends lost 1 base and 9 bases respectively, with 19 bases between them. This CDR3 is 16 amino acids long. CDR3 in DNA: TGTGCCAGCAGCTTAGTTTCAGCGGGCGCCCTCGGTGAGCAGTTCTTC. This codes for CASSLVSAGALGEQFF.

The chain carries TRBV5-1 and TRBJ2-2; a weak D match, TRBD1 (6 bases). Between the trimmed V and J ends, which lost 2 bases and 0 bases, there was a span of 23 bases. The CDR3 spans 20 residues. The V gene's germline CDR1 is SGHRS and CDR2 YFSETQ. The CDR3 region has the DNA TGCGCCAGCAGCTTATCAGGCAGGGGCCCATTAACCGCGAACACCGGGGAGCTGTTTTTT. Its protein product is CASSLSGRGPLTANTGELFF.

V is TRBV14 and J is TRBJ1-2, with D perhaps matching TRBD1 (5 bases). CDR3 length: 12 amino acids. CDR1 and CDR2 (germline): SGHDN, FVKESK. V was clipped by 1 base and J by 8 bases, with 8 bases between them. Here the CDR3 DNA reads TGTGCCAGCAGCCAAGCCCAGGGAGGCTACACCTTC. Translating it yields CASSQAQGGYTF.

This CDR3 reads CASSILGPSGNTGELFF. As DNA, the CDR3 is TGTGCCAGTAGTATCCTAGGTCCTAGCGGGAACACCGGGGAGCTGTTTTTT. The rearrangement uses TRBV19 and TRBJ2-2; 7 nucleotides line up with TRBD2. This CDR3 region has 17 residues. CDR1 is LNHDA, CDR2 SQIVND, per germline (reference sequence). J was trimmed by 1 base and V by 3 bases; bases with no gene match: 8. Drawing the rest from reference TRBV19 and TRBJ2-2, the complete variable domain is DGGITQSPKYLFRKEGQNVTLSCEQNLNHDAMYWYRQDPGQGLRLIYYSQIVNDFQKGDIAEGYSVSREKKESFPLTVTSAQKNPTAFYLCASSILGPSGNTGELFFGEGSRLTVL.

The chain carries TRBV7-3 and TRBJ2-7, with D possibly being TRBD2 (6 bases). V dropped 2 bases and J dropped 6 bases, with 26 bases sitting between them. The CDR3 covers 18 residues. From germline, CDR1 is SGHTA and CDR2 FQGTGA. The CDR3 sequence: CASSLALGWSDGSLEQYV. The CDR3 coding sequence is TGTGCCAGCAGCTTAGCCCTAGGTTGGAGCGACGGGAGTCTCGAGCAGTACGTC.

The V and J genes are TRBV6-6 and TRBJ2-1; D gene ambiguous. V was cut by 11 bases and J by 3 bases, with 8 bases left in between. The CDR3 runs to 11 residues. Per the germline V gene, CDR1 is MNHNY and CDR2 is SVGAGI (reference sequence). The CDR3 sequence is CASGLYNEQFF. The CDR3 DNA reads TGTGCCTCGGGTCTCTACAATGAGCAGTTCTTC.